The clone carrying this T cell receptor (beta chain) was seen at least ten times. The germline V gene has CDR1 MNHNS and CDR2 SASEGT. Trimming took off 7 bases at V and 4 bases at J, with 19 bases between the two ends. This CDR3 is built from 15 residues. Template material for amplifying TCR beta CDR3 regions consisted of RNA transcripts. Carried out on the TCR CDR3, a first-round RT-PCR used the HTBI primer set. Each CDR3 protein gets one entry after TCRdb re-called the multiplex PCR reads with MiXCR. This sample has some 560,000 distinct CDR3 sequences, with 14% found just once. This sample is drawn from a study of T cells in Graves' hyperthyroidism and ophthalmopathy. Study as a whole: Upon initial diagnosis and before any treatment, peripheral blood was collected.

The definition of stable Graves' hyperthyroidism was no ophthalmopathy progression within 18 months. Patients between 18 and 65 years old had hyperthyroidism, newly diagnosed and lasting under 2 months. The origin of this receptor is a woman aged 40 to 49 with Graves' hyperthyroidism. The chain uses TRBV6-1 and TRBJ1-2; D unclear. Sequencing input: blood. CDR3 bases: TGTGCCAGCACATATGGGCCCGGCACCTCCTATGGCTACACCTTC. Amino acid sequence: CASTYGPGTSYGYTF.